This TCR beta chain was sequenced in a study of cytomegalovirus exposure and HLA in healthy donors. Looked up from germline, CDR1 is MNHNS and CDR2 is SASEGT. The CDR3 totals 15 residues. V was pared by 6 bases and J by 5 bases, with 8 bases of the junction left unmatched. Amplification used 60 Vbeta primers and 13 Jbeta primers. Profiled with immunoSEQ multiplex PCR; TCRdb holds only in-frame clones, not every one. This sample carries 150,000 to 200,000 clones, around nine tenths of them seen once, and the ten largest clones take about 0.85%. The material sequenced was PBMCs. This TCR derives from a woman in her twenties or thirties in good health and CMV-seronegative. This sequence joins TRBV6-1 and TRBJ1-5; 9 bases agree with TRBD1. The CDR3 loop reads CASRGQGQFYQPQHF. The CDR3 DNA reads TGTGCCAGCAGAGGACAGGGGCAGTTTTATCAGCCCCAGCATTTT.